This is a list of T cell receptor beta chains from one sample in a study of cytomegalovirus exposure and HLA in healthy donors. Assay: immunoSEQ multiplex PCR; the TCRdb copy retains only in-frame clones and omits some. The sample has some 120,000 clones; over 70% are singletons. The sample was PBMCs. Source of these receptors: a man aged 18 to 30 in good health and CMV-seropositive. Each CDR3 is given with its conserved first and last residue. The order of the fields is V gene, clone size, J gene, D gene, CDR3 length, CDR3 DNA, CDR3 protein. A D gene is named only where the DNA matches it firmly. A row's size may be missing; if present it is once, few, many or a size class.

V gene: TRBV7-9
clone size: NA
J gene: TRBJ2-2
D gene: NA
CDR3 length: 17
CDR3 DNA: TGTGCCAGCAGTCCCCTCCTAAAGGAGGCCCCCACCGGGGAGCTGTTTTTT
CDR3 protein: CASSPLLKEAPTGELFF

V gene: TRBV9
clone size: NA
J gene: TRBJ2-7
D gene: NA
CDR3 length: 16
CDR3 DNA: TGTGCCAGCAGCGTAGGGATTTTGAAGGGGGCCTACGAGCAGTACTTC
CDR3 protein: CASSVGILKGAYEQYF

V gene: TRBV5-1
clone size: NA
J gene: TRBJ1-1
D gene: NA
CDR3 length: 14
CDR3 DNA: TGCGCCAGCAGCGCGCAGGCGGGGAACACTGAAGCTTTCTTT
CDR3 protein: CASSAQAGNTEAFF

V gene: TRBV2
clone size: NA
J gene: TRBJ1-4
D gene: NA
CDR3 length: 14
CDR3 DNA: TGTGCCAGCAGTGAGGCAGGCGCTAATGAAAAACTGTTTTTT
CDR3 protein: CASSEAGANEKLFF

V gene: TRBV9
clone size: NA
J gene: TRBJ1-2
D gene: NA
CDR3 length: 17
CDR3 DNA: TGTGCCAGCAGCGTAGCTCAGACGGGGGAACCTAACTATGGCTACACCTTC
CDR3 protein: CASSVAQTGEPNYGYTF

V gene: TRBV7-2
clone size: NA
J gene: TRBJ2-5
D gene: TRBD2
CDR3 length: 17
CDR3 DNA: TGTGCCAGCAGCTGGATGTCGGGACTAGGACTTAAAGAGACCCAGTACTTC
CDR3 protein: CASSWMSGLGLKETQYF

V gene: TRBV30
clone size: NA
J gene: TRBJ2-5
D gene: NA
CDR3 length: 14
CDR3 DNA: TGTGCCTGGAGTGAGTTTTTAGGGGCCTTGGAGCAGTACTTC
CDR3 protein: CAWSEFLGALEQYF

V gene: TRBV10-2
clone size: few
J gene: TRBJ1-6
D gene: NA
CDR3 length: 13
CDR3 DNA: TGCGCCAGCAGAGGGAGCGGGGATTCACCCCTCCACTTT
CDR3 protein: CASRGSGDSPLHF

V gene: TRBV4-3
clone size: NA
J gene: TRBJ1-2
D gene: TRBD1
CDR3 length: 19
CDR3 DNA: TGCGCCAGCAGCCTACTGCTACCGGGACAGGAGCCAAGATTCTATGGCTACACCTTC
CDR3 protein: CASSLLLPGQEPRFYGYTF

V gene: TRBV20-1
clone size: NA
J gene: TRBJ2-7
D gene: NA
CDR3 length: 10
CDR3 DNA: TGCAGTGGCGGGACAGACGAGCAGTACTTC
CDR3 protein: CSGGTDEQYF

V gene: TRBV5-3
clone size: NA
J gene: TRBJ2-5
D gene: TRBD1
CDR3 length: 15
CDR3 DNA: TGTGCCAGAAGCTTGGGACAGGGTATTCAAGAGACCCAGTACTTC
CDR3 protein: CARSLGQGIQETQYF

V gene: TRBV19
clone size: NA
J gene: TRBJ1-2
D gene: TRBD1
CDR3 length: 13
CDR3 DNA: TGTGCCAGTAGTATTTCGGACAGGGTGCCGGCGACCTTC
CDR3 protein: CASSISDRVPATF

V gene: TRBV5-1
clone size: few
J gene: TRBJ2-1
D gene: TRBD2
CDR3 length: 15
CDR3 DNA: TGCGCCAGCAGCCTACTAGCGGCCAAACACAATGAGCAGTTCTTC
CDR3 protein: CASSLLAAKHNEQFF

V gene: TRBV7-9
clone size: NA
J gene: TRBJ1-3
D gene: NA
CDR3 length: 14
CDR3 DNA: TGTGCCAGCAGCTTAATCAGCTCTGGAAACACCATATATTTT
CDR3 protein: CASSLISSGNTIYF